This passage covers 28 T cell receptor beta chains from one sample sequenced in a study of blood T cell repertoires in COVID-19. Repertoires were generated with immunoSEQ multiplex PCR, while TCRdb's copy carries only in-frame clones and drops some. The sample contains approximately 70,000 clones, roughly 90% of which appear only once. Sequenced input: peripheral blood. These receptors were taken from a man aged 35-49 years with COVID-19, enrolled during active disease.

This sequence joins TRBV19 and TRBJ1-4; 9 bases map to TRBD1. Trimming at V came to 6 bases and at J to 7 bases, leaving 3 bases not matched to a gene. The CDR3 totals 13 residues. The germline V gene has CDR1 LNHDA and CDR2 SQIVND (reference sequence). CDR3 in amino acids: CASRGTGSEKLFF. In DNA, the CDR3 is TGTGCCAGTAGGGGGACAGGGAGTGAAAAACTGTTTTTT.

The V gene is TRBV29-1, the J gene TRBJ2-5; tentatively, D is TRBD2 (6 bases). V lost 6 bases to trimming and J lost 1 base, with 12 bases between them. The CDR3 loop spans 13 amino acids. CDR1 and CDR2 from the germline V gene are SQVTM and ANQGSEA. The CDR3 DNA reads TGCAGCGTGCGGGGCAGCCTCCAAGAGACCCAGTACTTC. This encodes CSVRGSLQETQYF.

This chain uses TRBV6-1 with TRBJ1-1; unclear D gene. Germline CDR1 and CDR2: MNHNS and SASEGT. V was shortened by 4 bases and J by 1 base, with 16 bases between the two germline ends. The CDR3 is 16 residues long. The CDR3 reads CASSVQGDIQNTEAFF. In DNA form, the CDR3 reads TGTGCCAGCAGTGTTCAAGGCGACATTCAGAACACTGAAGCTTTCTTT.

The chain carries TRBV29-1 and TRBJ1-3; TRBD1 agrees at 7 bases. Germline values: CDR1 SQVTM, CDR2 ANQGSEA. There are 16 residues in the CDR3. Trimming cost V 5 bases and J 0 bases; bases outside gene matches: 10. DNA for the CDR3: TGCAGCGTTCAAGGGACAGTAGAAAACTCTGGAAACACCATATATTTT. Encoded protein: CSVQGTVENSGNTIYF.

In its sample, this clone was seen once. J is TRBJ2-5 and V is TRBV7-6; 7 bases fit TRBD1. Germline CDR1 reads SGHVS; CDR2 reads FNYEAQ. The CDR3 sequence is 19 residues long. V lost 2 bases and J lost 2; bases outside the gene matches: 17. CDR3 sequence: CASSLIPANRGIGQETQYF. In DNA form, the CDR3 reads TGTGCCAGCAGCTTAATCCCAGCGAACAGGGGTATCGGGCAAGAGACCCAGTACTTC.

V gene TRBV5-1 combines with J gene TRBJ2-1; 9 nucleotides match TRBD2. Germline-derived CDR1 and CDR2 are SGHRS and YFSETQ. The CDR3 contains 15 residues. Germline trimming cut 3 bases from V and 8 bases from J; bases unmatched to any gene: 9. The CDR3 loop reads CASSSGTSYEHEQFF. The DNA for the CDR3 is TGCGCCAGCAGCTCCGGGACTAGCTACGAGCATGAGCAGTTCTTC.

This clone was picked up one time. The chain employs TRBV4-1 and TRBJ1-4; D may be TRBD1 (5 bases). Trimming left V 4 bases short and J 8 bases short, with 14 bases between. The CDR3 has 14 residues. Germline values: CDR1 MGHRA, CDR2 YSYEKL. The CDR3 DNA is TGCGCCAGCAGCCGGAGCGGGGGGAGCGAAAAACTGTTTTTT. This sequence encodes CASSRSGGSEKLFF.

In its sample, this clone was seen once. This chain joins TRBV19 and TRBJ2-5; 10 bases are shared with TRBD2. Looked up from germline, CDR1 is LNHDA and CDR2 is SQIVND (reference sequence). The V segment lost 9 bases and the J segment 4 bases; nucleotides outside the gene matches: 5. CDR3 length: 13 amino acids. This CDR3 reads CASHSGGAETQYF. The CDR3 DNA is TGTGCCAGCCACAGCGGGGGGGCAGAGACCCAGTACTTC.

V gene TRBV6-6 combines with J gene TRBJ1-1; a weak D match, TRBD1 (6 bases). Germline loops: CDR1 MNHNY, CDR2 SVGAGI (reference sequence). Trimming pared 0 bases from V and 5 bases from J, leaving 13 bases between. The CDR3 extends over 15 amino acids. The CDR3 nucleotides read TGTGCCAGCAGTTACTCGAAACAGGGCTCGACTGAAGCTTTCTTT. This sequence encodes CASSYSKQGSTEAFF.

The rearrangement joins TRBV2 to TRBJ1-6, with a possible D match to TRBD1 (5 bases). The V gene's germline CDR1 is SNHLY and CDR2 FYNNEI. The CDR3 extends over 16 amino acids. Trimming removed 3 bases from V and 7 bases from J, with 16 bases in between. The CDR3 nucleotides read TGTGCCAGCAGTGATGCGGGAAGTACAGGAAATTCACCCCTCCACTTT. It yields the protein CASSDAGSTGNSPLHF. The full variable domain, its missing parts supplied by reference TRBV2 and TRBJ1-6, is EPEVTQTPSHQVTQMGQEVILRCVPISNHLYFYWYRQILGQKVEFLVSFYNNEISEKSEIFDDQFSVERPDGSNFTLKIRSTKLEDSAMYFCASSDAGSTGNSPLHFGNGTRLTVT.

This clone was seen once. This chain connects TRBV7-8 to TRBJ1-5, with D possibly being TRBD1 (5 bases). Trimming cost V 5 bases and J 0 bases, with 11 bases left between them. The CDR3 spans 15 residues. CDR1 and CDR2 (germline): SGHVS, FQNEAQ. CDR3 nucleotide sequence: TGTGCCAGCAGCCCGACAGCTAATAGCAATCAGCCCCAGCATTTT. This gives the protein CASSPTANSNQPQHF.

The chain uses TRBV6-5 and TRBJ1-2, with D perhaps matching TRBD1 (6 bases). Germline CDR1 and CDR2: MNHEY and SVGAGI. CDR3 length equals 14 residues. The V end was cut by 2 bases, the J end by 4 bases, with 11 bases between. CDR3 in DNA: TGTGCCAGCAGTTACGGGACACGCTCCTATGGCTACACCTTC. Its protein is CASSYGTRSYGYTF.

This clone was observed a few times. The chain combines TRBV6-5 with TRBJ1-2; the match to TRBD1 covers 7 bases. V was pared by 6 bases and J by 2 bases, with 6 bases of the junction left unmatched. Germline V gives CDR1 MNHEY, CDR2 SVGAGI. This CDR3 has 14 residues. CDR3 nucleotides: TGTGCCAGCAGACCCACAGGGGACAACTATGGCTACACCTTC. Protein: CASRPTGDNYGYTF.

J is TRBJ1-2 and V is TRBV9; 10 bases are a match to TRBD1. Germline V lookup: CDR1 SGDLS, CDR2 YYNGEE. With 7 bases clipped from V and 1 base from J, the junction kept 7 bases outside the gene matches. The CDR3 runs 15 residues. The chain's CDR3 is CASALGQGINYGYTF. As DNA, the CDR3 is TGTGCCAGCGCCTTGGGACAGGGGATTAACTATGGCTACACCTTC.

The CDR3 region has the DNA TGTGCCAGCTCACCGTCGTCAGCGAACACCGGGGAGCTGTTTTTT. Translation: CASSPSSANTGELFF. V gene TRBV18 combines with J gene TRBJ2-2; D call uncertain. V lost 3 bases, J lost 0 bases, and 8 bases lay in between. The germline gives CDR1 KGHSH, CDR2 LQKENI. The CDR3 runs to 15 residues.

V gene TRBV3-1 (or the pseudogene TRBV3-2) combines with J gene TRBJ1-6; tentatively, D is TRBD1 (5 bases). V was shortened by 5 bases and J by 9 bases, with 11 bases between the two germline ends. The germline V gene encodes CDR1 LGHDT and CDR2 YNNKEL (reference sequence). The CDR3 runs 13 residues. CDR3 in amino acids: CASSVQESSPLHF. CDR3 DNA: TGTGCCAGCAGCGTACAGGAAAGTTCACCCCTCCACTTT.

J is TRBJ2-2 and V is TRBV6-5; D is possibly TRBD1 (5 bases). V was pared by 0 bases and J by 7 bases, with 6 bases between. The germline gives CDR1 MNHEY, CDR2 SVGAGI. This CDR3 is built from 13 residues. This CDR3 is CASSYSRGGELFF. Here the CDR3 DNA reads TGTGCCAGCAGTTACTCTAGGGGCGGGGAGCTGTTTTTT.

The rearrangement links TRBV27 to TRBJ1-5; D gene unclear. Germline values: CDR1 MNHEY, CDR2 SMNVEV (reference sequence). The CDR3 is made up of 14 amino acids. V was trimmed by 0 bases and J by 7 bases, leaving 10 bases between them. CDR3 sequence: CASSLSGARQPQHF. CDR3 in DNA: TGTGCCAGCAGTTTATCGGGTGCGAGGCAGCCCCAGCATTTT.

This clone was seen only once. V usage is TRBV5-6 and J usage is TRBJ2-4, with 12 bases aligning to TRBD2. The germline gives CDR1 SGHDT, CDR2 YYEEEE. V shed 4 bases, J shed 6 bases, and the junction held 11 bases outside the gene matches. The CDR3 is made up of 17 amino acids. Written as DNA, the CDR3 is TGTGCCAGCAGCGTTGCTAGCGGGGGGGCGCTTGGAAACATTCAGTACTTC. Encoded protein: CASSVASGGALGNIQYF.

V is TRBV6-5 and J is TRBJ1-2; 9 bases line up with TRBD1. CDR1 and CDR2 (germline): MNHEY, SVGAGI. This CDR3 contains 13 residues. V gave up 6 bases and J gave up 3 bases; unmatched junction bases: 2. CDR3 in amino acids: CASRDRGDYGYTF. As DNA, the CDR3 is TGTGCCAGCAGGGACAGGGGAGACTATGGCTACACCTTC.

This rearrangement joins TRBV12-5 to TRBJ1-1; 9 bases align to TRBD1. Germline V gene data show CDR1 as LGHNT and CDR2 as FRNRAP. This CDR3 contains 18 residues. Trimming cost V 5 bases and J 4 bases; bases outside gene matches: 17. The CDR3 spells CASGTATGTGRGGTEAFF. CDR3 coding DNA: TGTGCTAGTGGTACCGCTACCGGGACAGGGAGAGGGGGCACTGAAGCTTTCTTT.

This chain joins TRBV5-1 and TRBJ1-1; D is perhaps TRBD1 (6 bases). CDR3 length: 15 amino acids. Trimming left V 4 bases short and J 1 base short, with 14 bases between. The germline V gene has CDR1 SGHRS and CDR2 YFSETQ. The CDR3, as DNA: TGCGCCAGCAGCCTATCCTGGACAGAGAACACTGAAGCTTTCTTT. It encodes CASSLSWTENTEAFF.

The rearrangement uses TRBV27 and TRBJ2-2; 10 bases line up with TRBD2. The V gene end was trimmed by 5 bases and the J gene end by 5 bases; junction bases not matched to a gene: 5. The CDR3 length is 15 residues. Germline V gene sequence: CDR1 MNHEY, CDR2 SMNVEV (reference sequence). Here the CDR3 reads CASSGSSGGTGELFF. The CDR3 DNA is TGTGCCAGCAGTGGATCTAGCGGGGGTACCGGGGAGCTGTTTTTT.

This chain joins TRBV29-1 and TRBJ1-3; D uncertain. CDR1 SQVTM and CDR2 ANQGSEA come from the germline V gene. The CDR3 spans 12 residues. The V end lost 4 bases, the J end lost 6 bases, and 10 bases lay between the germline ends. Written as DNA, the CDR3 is TGCAGCGTTGCACCGTCAGAAAACACCATATATTTT. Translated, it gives CSVAPSENTIYF.

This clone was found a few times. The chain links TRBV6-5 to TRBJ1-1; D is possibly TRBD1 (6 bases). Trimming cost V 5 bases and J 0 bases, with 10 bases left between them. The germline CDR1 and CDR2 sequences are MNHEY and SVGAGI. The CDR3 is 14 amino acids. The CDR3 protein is CASSLRQVNTEAFF. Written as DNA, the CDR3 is TGTGCCAGCAGTCTACGACAGGTGAACACTGAAGCTTTCTTT.

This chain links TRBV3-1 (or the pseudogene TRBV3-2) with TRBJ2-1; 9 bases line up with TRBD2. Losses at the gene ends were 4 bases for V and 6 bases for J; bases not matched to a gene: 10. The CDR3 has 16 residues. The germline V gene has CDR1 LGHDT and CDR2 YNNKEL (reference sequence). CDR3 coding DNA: TGTGCCAGCAGCCGAATAGCGGGGGCCCTTGGCAATGAGCAGTTCTTC. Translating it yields CASSRIAGALGNEQFF.

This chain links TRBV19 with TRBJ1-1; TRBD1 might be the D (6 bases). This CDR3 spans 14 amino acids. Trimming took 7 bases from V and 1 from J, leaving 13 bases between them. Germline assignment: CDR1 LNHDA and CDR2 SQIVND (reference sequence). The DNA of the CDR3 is TGTGCCAGTAACCCCGGACAGCCGAACACTGAAGCTTTCTTT. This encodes CASNPGQPNTEAFF.

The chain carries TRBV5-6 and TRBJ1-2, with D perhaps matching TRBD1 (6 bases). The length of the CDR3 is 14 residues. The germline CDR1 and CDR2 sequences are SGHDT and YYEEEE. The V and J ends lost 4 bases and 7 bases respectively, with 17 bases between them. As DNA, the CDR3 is TGTGCCAGCAGCGTAGAACAGGGTGTCGCTGGCTACACCTTC. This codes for CASSVEQGVAGYTF.